This TCR beta chain was found in a study of identifying expanded T cells in peripheral blood (dated by TCRdb to between 2018 and 2021). With regard to the full study: Separate aliquots of the same genomic DNA pool were sequenced to produce technical replicates, and four replicates were compared in pairs.

Overall study results and their limits: Variance in clone template counts between roughly 2-week samples significantly increased with total template count across all healthy donors. It was expected by the authors that biological variance in healthy repertoires might increase further over much longer intervals, such as months to years. Between technical replicates the binomial model flagged approximately 1.2 differentially abundant clones, whereas over about 2 weeks the binomial model flagged about 15 and over approximately four weeks 19 to 20. Across all healthy-donor time intervals, the beta-binomial model significantly cut both the number of clones called differentially abundant and the false-positive rate.

As encoded in the germline V gene (reference sequence), CDR1 is LNHNV while CDR2 is YYDKDF. V is cut by 0 bases and J by 0 bases, and the space between the germline ends is 14 bases. The CDR3 sequence holds 17 residues, the cysteine and phenylalanine included. The sequence is cut down to CDR3 DNA, 51 bases in frame from base 1. On this clone: Its target antigen remains unknown. No much larger clone is present one base from it, and per-base qualities are unavailable.

During the collection period, no infections or other immune events were recorded for the healthy donors. To calibrate time-dependent variance in a beta-binomial model of T-cell clone differential abundance, blood repertoires from healthy donors were used as a training cohort. The training cohort was composed of around ten healthy donors, 3 female and 7 male. The donors were between roughly 29 and 65 years old, with an average age of about 47 years. Obtained from a commercial supplier, whole blood was collected from each healthy donor at three time points set two to three weeks apart. For immunosequencing, genomic DNA was extracted from unsorted whole blood. The immunoSEQ Assay, which relies on bias-controlled multiplex PCR amplification of genomic DNA, was used to profile TCRbeta CDR3 regions. The study's own analysis went as follows. To quantify the absolute abundance of each unique TCRbeta CDR3 region, the sequences were collapsed and filtered. Differential abundance was tested with two models: a binomial (Fisher-equivalent) model and a beta-binomial model that adds time-dependent variance fitted from healthy donors. Clones with fewer than 5 combined templates were removed, and a clone was called differentially abundant if the clone's Benjamini-Hochberg FDR was below 0.01. Using the form v = (b*log(k)+a)^2, the beta-binomial variance was modeled as a function of the total template count across the two samples. Imported from immuneACCESS, the table was reduced by TCRdb to in-frame sequences with V and J called. These copies leave out some clones; in studies compared against another copy, an unresolved V gene accounts for under half, and the cause of the remainder is not known. V, J and clone size derive from that table, while D and trimming were established from the DNA sequence. A total of 60,000 or so clones appear in this sample, approximately 82% of them only once. Jointly, the top ten make up 19% of the sample.

The receptor's source is a person between 18 and 70 years old in good health. The sequenced sample consisted of blood. The chain joins TRBV15 to TRBJ1-2; the best D guess is TRBD1, with 5 bases matching. The bases are TGTGCCACCAGCAGAGATCGTAGAGGGGCGGCTAACTATGGCTACACCTTC. Its translation is CATSRDRRGAANYGYTF.